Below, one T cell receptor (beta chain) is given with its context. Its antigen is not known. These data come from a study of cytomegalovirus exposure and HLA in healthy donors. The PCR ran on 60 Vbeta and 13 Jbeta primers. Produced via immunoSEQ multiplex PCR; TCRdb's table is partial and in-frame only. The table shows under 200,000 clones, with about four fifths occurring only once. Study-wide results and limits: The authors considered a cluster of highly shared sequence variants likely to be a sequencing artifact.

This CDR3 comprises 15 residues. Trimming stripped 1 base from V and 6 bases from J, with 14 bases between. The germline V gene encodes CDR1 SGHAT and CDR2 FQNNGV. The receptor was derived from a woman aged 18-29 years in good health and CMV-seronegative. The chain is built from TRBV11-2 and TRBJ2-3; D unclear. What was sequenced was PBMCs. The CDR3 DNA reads TGTGCCAGCAGCTTAGGCCCGACTGCCTCGGATACGCAGTATTTT. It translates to CASSLGPTASDTQYF.